The source of this TCR beta chain is a study of blood T cell repertoires in COVID-19. This clone appeared once. This CDR3 spans 13 amino acids. V was shortened by 3 bases and J by 4 bases, with 12 bases between the two germline ends. From germline, CDR1 is DFQATT and CDR2 SNEGSKA (reference sequence). The method was immunoSEQ multiplex PCR; TCRdb's version includes in-frame clones alone and lacks a portion of them. The sample holds some 150,000 clones, 70% to 90% seen once. The specimen sequenced was peripheral blood. The rearrangement uses TRBV20-1 and TRBJ1-1; D is possibly TRBD1 (6 bases). The receptor was derived from a human donor with acute or convalescent COVID-19. The donor label of this sample is uncertain. The CDR3 loop is CSASSRGFTEAFF. The CDR3 DNA sequence: TGCAGTGCTAGTAGCAGGGGCTTCACTGAAGCTTTCTTT.